These 31 T cell receptor beta chains were all obtained from the same sample, sequenced in a study of control samples from healthy donors and cancer patients. Some clones are missing from TCRdb's copy, which holds only in-frame ones; the method was immunoSEQ multiplex PCR. This table holds around 120,000 clones, about 93% found once. Sample: PBMCs. The source of these receptors is a man in his fifties or sixties with head and neck cancer.

This clone was detected only once. This chain connects TRBV2 to TRBJ2-2; D is possibly TRBD1 (5 bases). The CDR3 has 15 amino acids. Between the trimmed V and J ends, which lost 3 bases and 3 bases, there was a span of 11 bases. Germline CDR1 reads SNHLY; CDR2 reads FYNNEI. Here the CDR3 reads CASSDDSGYTGELFF. CDR3 bases: TGTGCCAGCAGTGATGACAGTGGTTACACCGGGGAGCTGTTTTTT.

The V gene is TRBV5-1, the J gene TRBJ1-6; D perhaps matches TRBD1 (5 bases). Deletions cut 0 bases from V and 9 bases from J, with 16 bases between. This CDR3 region has 16 residues. CDR1 SGHRS and CDR2 YFSETQ come from the germline V gene. Here the CDR3 DNA reads TGCGCCAGCAGCTTGGCCGGGGGGGGGATGGGTTCACCCCTCCACTTT. It codes for CASSLAGGGMGSPLHF.

The chain recombines TRBV19 with TRBJ1-1; D perhaps matches TRBD1 (6 bases). This CDR3 has 14 residues. Germline V CDR1 and CDR2: LNHDA, SQIVND (reference sequence). Trimming shortened V by 4 bases and J by 4 bases, and 13 bases separated the two germline ends. The DNA of the CDR3 is TGTGCCAGTAGTAGTGGGGGGCTGATCACTGAAGCTTTCTTT. As protein: CASSSGGLITEAFF.

The rearrangement links TRBV2 to TRBJ1-4, with 10 nucleotides matching TRBD1. The germline V gene encodes CDR1 SNHLY and CDR2 FYNNEI. This CDR3 is built from 15 residues. After removal of 5 bases from V and 7 bases from J, the junction contained 7 bases not matched to a gene. CDR3 residues: CASSYHRQGAEKLFF. DNA of the CDR3: TGTGCCAGCAGTTACCATCGACAGGGGGCTGAAAAACTGTTTTTT.

This clone was detected only once. This chain links TRBV6-5 with TRBJ2-5; D gene unclear. The V gene lost 7 bases and the J gene lost 6 bases, with 15 bases spanning the gap. This CDR3 is 13 amino acids long. The germline CDR1 and CDR2 sequences are MNHEY and SVGAGI. The CDR3 region is CASTGSGMQTQYF. CDR3 coding DNA: TGTGCCAGCACCGGCAGTGGGATGCAGACCCAGTACTTC.

V usage is TRBV7-6 and J usage is TRBJ2-3; the match to TRBD2 covers 13 bases. Unmatched junction bases numbered 10, after V lost 5 bases and J lost 8 bases. The CDR3 is 16 amino acids. Germline V CDR1 and CDR2: SGHVS, FNYEAQ. CDR3 in DNA: TGTGCCAGCAGCGATCCCCCAACTAGCGGGGGGGGTACGCAGTATTTT. Amino acid sequence: CASSDPPTSGGGTQYF.

The genes are TRBV4-2 and TRBJ2-3, with TRBD2 identical over 9 bases. Germline CDR1 and CDR2: LGHNA and YNFKEQ. Unmatched junction bases numbered 4, after V lost 0 bases and J lost 0 bases. This CDR3 is 17 amino acids long. CDR3 region: CASSQDTSGPSTDTQYF. CDR3 sequence (DNA): TGTGCCAGCAGCCAAGATACTAGCGGGCCCAGCACAGATACGCAGTATTTT.

The J gene is TRBJ2-5, the V gene TRBV5-4; 11 bases are shared with TRBD2. CDR3 length: 18 residues. Germline V gene sequence: CDR1 SGHNT, CDR2 YYREEE (reference sequence). Trimming cost V 4 bases and J 2 bases; bases outside gene matches: 13. The CDR3 DNA reads TGTGCCAGCAGCGGAACCGGACTAGCGGGCGTAATGCAAGAGACCCAGTACTTC. The encoded protein is CASSGTGLAGVMQETQYF. Using reference TRBV5-4 and TRBJ2-5 for the parts outside the CDR3, the full variable domain is ETGVTQSPTHLIKTRGQQVTLRCSSQSGHNTVSWYQQALGQGPQFIFQYYREEENGRGNFPPRFSGLQFPNYSSELNVNALELDDSALYLCASSGTGLAGVMQETQYFGPGTRLLVL.

This clone occurred a few times. The chain is built from TRBV6-2 or TRBV6-3 and TRBJ2-7, with D perhaps matching TRBD1 (6 bases). Between the trimmed V and J ends, which lost 2 bases and 2 bases, there was a span of 7 bases. CDR3 length equals 13 residues. The germline gives CDR1 MNHEY, CDR2 SVGEGT. CDR3 DNA sequence: TGTGCCAGCAGTTACCGGGACACCTACGAGCAGTACTTC. Its translation is CASSYRDTYEQYF.

The V gene is TRBV5-4, the J gene TRBJ2-1; the D is unclear. V shed 0 bases and J shed 2 bases, with 6 bases lying between them. Germline V gene data show CDR1 as SGHNT and CDR2 as YYREEE (reference sequence). This CDR3 is 14 amino acids long. CDR3 protein: CASSLGSPYNEQFF. CDR3 bases: TGTGCCAGCAGCTTGGGTAGCCCCTACAATGAGCAGTTCTTC.

The gene calls are TRBV5-4 and TRBJ1-1; D might be TRBD1 (6 bases). The V end lost 5 bases, the J end lost 1 base, and 21 bases lay between the germline ends. In germline, CDR1 is SGHNT, CDR2 YYREEE (reference sequence). CDR3 length: 17 amino acids. CDR3 residues: CASRGGIQGPANTEAFF. The CDR3 nucleotides are TGTGCCAGCAGGGGCGGGATACAGGGACCCGCGAACACTGAAGCTTTCTTT.

The chain employs TRBV6-6 and TRBJ1-2, with 7 nucleotides matching TRBD1. V lost 6 bases and J lost 7; bases outside the gene matches: 8. Germline values: CDR1 MNHNY, CDR2 SVGAGI (reference sequence). This CDR3 region has 13 residues. Here the CDR3 DNA reads TGTGCCAGCAGCAGACAGGGCGGGTCTGGCTACACCTTC. This encodes CASSRQGGSGYTF.

The chain is built from TRBV4-1 and TRBJ1-4, with 10 bases identical to TRBD1. Germline V gives CDR1 MGHRA, CDR2 YSYEKL. This CDR3 has 14 residues. V dropped 10 bases and J dropped 6; count of bases not matched to a gene: 8. CDR3 protein: CATYGTGADEKLFF. In DNA, the CDR3 is TGCGCCACCTACGGGACAGGGGCAGATGAAAAACTGTTTTTT.

This chain links TRBV5-5 with TRBJ1-1, with D possibly TRBD1 on 5 matching bases. Deletions cut 3 bases from V and 6 bases from J, with 18 bases between. Germline V gene data show CDR1 as SGHKS and CDR2 as YYEKEE (reference sequence). The CDR3 extends over 15 amino acids. In nucleotides, the CDR3 is TGTGCCAGCAGCTCTCTTCTCCTAGGAGGGGCTGAAGCTTTCTTT. Translating it yields CASSSLLLGGAEAFF.

In this sample, this clone turned up once. The rearrangement links TRBV5-6 to TRBJ1-2, with D hard to call. CDR3 length: 16 residues. Deletions cut 4 bases from V and 4 bases from J, with 20 bases between. CDR1 and CDR2 (germline): SGHDT, YYEEEE. The CDR3 sequence is CASSGMGETGGYGYTF. CDR3 DNA sequence: TGTGCCAGCAGCGGGATGGGCGAAACGGGCGGCTATGGCTACACCTTC.

The chain recombines TRBV18 with TRBJ2-1, with a weak D call TRBD2 (6 bases). With 2 bases removed from V and 6 bases from J, the gap between germline ends came to 14 bases. There are 15 residues in the CDR3. The germline V gene encodes CDR1 KGHSH and CDR2 LQKENI. The CDR3 DNA reads as TGTGCCAGCTCACCATCGGGGGACCCCCGCAATGAGCAGTTCTTC. Protein: CASSPSGDPRNEQFF.

This rearrangement joins TRBV28 to TRBJ2-3; possibly TRBD1 for D (6 bases). V was cut by 6 bases and J by 0 bases, with 13 bases left in between. Germline V gene lookup returns CDR1 MDHEN and CDR2 SYDVKM. The CDR3 runs to 15 residues. The CDR3 nucleotides read TGTGCCAGCAGCTTCGGGACACTGAGCACAGATACGCAGTATTTT. Residues: CASSFGTLSTDTQYF.

The rearrangement joins TRBV3-1 (or the pseudogene TRBV3-2) to TRBJ2-7; no firm D call. Germline CDR1 and CDR2: LGHDT and YNNKEL (reference sequence). The CDR3 is 12 residues long. V was clipped by 1 base and J by 3 bases, with 4 bases between them. This CDR3 reads CASSQAGYEQYF. In nucleotides, the CDR3 is TGTGCCAGCAGCCAAGCGGGCTACGAGCAGTACTTC.

This chain connects TRBV5-5 to TRBJ1-2; 7 positions match TRBD1. The trim removed 1 base at V and 0 bases at J, leaving 3 bases unmatched. The CDR3 is made up of 15 amino acids. Germline V lookup: CDR1 SGHKS, CDR2 YYEKEE (reference sequence). The CDR3 protein is CASSLIQGTNYGYTF. CDR3 nucleotide sequence: TGTGCCAGCAGCTTGATACAGGGGACTAACTATGGCTACACCTTC. The variable domain in full, with the rest retrieved from reference TRBV5-5 and TRBJ1-2, is DAGVTQSPTHLIKTRGQQVTLRCSPISGHKSVSWYQQVLGQGPQFIFQYYEKEERGRGNFPDRFSARQFPNYSSELNVNALLLGDSALYLCASSLIQGTNYGYTFGSGTRLTVV.

The rearrangement uses TRBV5-6 and TRBJ2-1; 9 positions agree with TRBD1. Trimming took 4 bases from V and 6 from J; bases not matched to a gene: 11. The CDR3 covers 16 residues. In germline, CDR1 is SGHDT, CDR2 YYEEEE. CDR3 residues: CASSEQGARLGNEQFF. CDR3 bases: TGTGCCAGCAGCGAACAGGGGGCTCGGCTAGGCAATGAGCAGTTCTTC.

This clone has only one observation. The chain combines TRBV19 with TRBJ2-7, with D perhaps TRBD2 (5 bases). This CDR3 is 15 amino acids long. The germline V and J ends were trimmed by 3 bases and 1 base, with 13 bases remaining between them. Germline CDR1 and CDR2: LNHDA and SQIVND (reference sequence). CDR3 loop: CASSISVGISYEQYF. The DNA of the CDR3 is TGTGCCAGTAGTATTTCGGTCGGGATATCCTACGAGCAGTACTTC.

The chain combines TRBV7-6 with TRBJ1-4, with D unresolved. Germline CDR1 and CDR2: SGHVS and FNYEAQ. The CDR3 loop spans 14 amino acids. The V end was cut by 3 bases, the J end by 4 bases, with 9 bases between. CDR3 protein: CASSLDGNNEKLFF. For the CDR3, the DNA is TGTGCCAGCAGCTTGGACGGAAATAATGAAAAACTGTTTTTT.

This chain uses TRBV5-4 with TRBJ1-6; 10 nucleotides line up with TRBD1. The germline gives CDR1 SGHNT, CDR2 YYREEE (reference sequence). The V and J ends lost 4 bases and 14 bases, in that order; junction bases with no gene match: 9. This CDR3 is 14 amino acids long. The CDR3: CASSPPPGQGTLHF. In nucleotides, the CDR3 is TGTGCCAGCAGCCCCCCCCCGGGACAGGGGACCCTCCACTTT.

A single count supports this clone. This chain uses TRBV7-8 with TRBJ2-1, with 7 bases identical to TRBD1. The trim removed 1 base at V and 7 bases at J, leaving 4 bases unmatched. CDR3 length equals 14 residues. Germline assignment: CDR1 SGHVS and CDR2 FQNEAQ. Written as DNA, the CDR3 is TGTGCCAGCAGCTTAGGAGGGGGCCCAAATGAGCAGTTCTTC. Protein: CASSLGGGPNEQFF.

The V and J genes are TRBV6-2 or TRBV6-3 and TRBJ2-5; D assignment may be TRBD1 or TRBD2 (5 bases each). CDR1 is MNHEY, CDR2 SVGEGT, per germline. There are 16 residues in the CDR3. V was trimmed by 2 bases and J by 1 base, leaving 14 bases between them. CDR3 region: CASSYRIGEPQETQYF. The CDR3 region has the DNA TGTGCCAGCAGTTACCGGATAGGGGAGCCCCAAGAGACCCAGTACTTC.

The sample holds one count of this clone. V usage is TRBV6-5 and J usage is TRBJ2-1, with 7 bases that match TRBD1. Trimming removed 6 bases from V and 9 bases from J; junction bases left unmatched: 8. The CDR3 length is 13 residues. Germline lookup yields CDR1 MNHEY and CDR2 SVGAGI. The CDR3 reads CASSRRQGGEQFF. The CDR3 coding sequence is TGTGCCAGCAGCCGACGACAGGGCGGTGAGCAGTTCTTC.

The chain uses TRBV5-1 and TRBJ2-7, with D possibly called TRBD1 or TRBD2 (6 bases each). The ends were cut back, 2 bases at V and 0 bases at J, with 12 bases in the middle. Per the germline V gene, CDR1 is SGHRS and CDR2 is YFSETQ. This CDR3 has 15 amino acids. CDR3 coding DNA: TGCGCCAGCAGCTTTAAGGGGGGTAGCTCCTACGAGCAGTACTTC. Translating it yields CASSFKGGSSYEQYF.

The V and J genes are TRBV19 and TRBJ1-2; D call uncertain. Germline lookup yields CDR1 LNHDA and CDR2 SQIVND (reference sequence). Trimming took 5 bases from V and 5 from J, leaving 21 bases between them. This CDR3 is 16 amino acids long. The CDR3 sequence is CASSLGSGTQNYGYTF. CDR3 sequence (DNA): TGTGCCAGTAGTCTAGGGAGCGGAACACAGAATTATGGCTACACCTTC.

J is TRBJ2-7 and V is TRBV12-3 or TRBV12-4; D gene unclear. The CDR3 covers 12 residues. V shed 3 bases and J shed 6 bases, with 9 bases lying between them. As DNA, the CDR3 is TGTGCCAGCAGTTTTACGGCCGGCGAGCAGTACTTC. This sequence encodes CASSFTAGEQYF.

V usage is TRBV5-4 and J usage is TRBJ2-3, with TRBD2 matching 8 bases. Germline assignment: CDR1 SGHNT and CDR2 YYREEE (reference sequence). V lost 2 bases to trimming and J lost 2 bases; unmatched junction nucleotides: 7. The CDR3 sequence is 16 residues long. The CDR3 DNA is TGTGCCAGCAGCTTAAAGACTAGCGAGATCACAGATACGCAGTATTTT. It yields the protein CASSLKTSEITDTQYF. Looking up the rest from reference TRBV5-4 and TRBJ2-3 gives the full variable domain: ETGVTQSPTHLIKTRGQQVTLRCSSQSGHNTVSWYQQALGQGPQFIFQYYREEENGRGNFPPRFSGLQFPNYSSELNVNALELDDSALYLCASSLKTSEITDTQYFGPGTRLTVL.

This clone was counted only a few times. The chain links TRBV5-1 to TRBJ2-7, with 12 positions matching TRBD1. Germline trimming cut 4 bases from V and 5 bases from J; bases unmatched to any gene: 10. CDR1 SGHRS and CDR2 YFSETQ come from the germline V gene. The CDR3 covers 16 residues. CDR3 coding DNA: TGCGCCAGCAGCCGAACAAGGGGACAGGGGGCCCACGAGCAGTACTTC. It yields the protein CASSRTRGQGAHEQYF.